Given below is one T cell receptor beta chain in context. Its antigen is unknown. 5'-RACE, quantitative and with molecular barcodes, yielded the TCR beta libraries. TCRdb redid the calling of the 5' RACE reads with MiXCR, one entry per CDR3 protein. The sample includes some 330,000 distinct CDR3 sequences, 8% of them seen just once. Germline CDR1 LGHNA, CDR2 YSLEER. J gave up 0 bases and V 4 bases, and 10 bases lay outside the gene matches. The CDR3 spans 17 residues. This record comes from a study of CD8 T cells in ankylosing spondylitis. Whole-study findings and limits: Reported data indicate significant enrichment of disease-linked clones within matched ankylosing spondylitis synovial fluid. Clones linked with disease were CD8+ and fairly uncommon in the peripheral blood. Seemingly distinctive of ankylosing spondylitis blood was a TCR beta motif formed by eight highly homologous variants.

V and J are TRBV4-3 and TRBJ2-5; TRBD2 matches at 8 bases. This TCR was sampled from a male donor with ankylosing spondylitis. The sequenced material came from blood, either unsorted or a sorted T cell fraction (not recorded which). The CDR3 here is CASSPHRGTSDQETQYF. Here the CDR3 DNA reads TGCGCCAGCAGCCCCCACCGCGGGACTAGTGACCAAGAGACCCAGTACTTC.